This T cell receptor beta chain was sequenced during a study of cytomegalovirus exposure and HLA in healthy donors. On the study more broadly: The roughly 120 million unique TCR beta sequences, from around 200 million T cells, were found by an earlier analysis.

The sample holds one count of this clone. The antigen remains unidentified. Findings of the study overall: It was approximately 150 TCR beta chains that were listed as cytomegalovirus-associated.

The PCR contained 60 Vbeta and 13 Jbeta primers. Original data processing: Among the unique TCR beta chains that a later analysis counted, about 84 million in all, about 12 million were shared. Clones were sequenced by immunoSEQ multiplex PCR, and TCRdb holds only the in-frame ones, with some missing. That table gives V, J and clone size, and the DNA gave D and trimming. This sample carries some 180,000 clones, approximately 80% of them seen once, and the ten largest clones take 13% to 15%. The origin of this receptor is a woman aged 25 to 39 in good health and CMV-seropositive. Sequenced input: PBMCs.

The CDR3 sequence is CSVEDSDNQPQHF. In nucleotides, the CDR3 is TGCAGCGTGGAGGACAGCGACAATCAGCCCCAGCATTTT. The chain carries TRBV29-1 and TRBJ1-5, with D possibly being TRBD1 (6 bases). The CDR3 runs 13 residues. The V gene's germline CDR1 is SQVTM and CDR2 ANQGSEA. Between the trimmed V and J ends, which lost 6 bases and 3 bases, there was a span of 12 bases.